This entry is about one T cell receptor (beta chain). This record comes from a study of blood T cell repertoires in COVID-19. The J segment lost 5 bases and the V segment lost 3 bases, leaving 8 bases of the junction unmatched. Germline values: CDR1 LNHDA, CDR2 SQIVND (reference sequence). CDR3 length: 15 amino acids. The assay was immunoSEQ multiplex PCR, and TCRdb's table has in-frame clones only and misses some. The table includes approximately 220,000 clones, approximately 86% detected once. The sequencing sample was made of PBMCs or T cells enriched from blood (not recorded which). The chain joins TRBV19 to TRBJ2-5, with 8 bases identical to TRBD1. The clonotype was recovered from a woman in her thirties who had been exposed to COVID-19. The CDR3 reads CASSIGQGSRETQYF. CDR3 in DNA: TGTGCCAGTAGTATCGGACAGGGTAGTAGGGAGACCCAGTACTTC.